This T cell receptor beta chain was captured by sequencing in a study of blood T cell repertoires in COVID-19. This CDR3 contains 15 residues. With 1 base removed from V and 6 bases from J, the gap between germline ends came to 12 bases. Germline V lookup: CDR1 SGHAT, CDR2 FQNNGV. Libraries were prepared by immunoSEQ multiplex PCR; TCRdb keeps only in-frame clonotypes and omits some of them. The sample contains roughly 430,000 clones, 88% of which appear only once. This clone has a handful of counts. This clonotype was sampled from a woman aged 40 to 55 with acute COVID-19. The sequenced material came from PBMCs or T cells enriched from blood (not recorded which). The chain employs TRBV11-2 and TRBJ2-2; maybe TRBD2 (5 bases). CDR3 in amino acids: CASSLGGRQAGELFF. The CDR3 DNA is TGTGCCAGCAGCTTAGGAGGGCGCCAGGCCGGGGAGCTGTTTTTT.